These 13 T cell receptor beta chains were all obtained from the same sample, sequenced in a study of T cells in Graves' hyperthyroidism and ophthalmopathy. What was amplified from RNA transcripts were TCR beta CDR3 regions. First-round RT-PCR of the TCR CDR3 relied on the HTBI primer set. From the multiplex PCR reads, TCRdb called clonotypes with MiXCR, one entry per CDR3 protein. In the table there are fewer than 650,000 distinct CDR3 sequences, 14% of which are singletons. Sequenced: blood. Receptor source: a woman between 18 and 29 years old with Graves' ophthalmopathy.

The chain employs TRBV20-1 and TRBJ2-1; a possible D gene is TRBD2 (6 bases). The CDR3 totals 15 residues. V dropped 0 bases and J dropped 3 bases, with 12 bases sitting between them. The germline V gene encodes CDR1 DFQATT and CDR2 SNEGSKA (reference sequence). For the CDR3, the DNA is TGCAGTGCTAGAGATGGCGAGCGGGTCTACAATGAGCAGTTCTTC. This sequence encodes CSARDGERVYNEQFF.

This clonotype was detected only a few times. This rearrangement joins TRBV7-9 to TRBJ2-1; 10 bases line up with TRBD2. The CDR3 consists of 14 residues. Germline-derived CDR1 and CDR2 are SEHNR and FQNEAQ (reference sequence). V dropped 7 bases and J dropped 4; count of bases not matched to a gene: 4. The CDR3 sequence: CASITTSGYNEQFF. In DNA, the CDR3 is TGTGCCAGCATCACGACTAGCGGGTACAATGAGCAGTTCTTC.

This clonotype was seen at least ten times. CDR3 protein: CAISESVGRANQPQHF. CDR3 DNA: TGTGCCATCAGTGAGTCCGTGGGTCGGGCCAATCAGCCCCAGCATTTT. The chain is built from TRBV10-3 and TRBJ1-5, with D unresolved. This CDR3 has 16 residues. In germline, CDR1 is ENHRY, CDR2 SYGVKD. V dropped 0 bases and J dropped 3 bases, with 12 bases sitting between them.

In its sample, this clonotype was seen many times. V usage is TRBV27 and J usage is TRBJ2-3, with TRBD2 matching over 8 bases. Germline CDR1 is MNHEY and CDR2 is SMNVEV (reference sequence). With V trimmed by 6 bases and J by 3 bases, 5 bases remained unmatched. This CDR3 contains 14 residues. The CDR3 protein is CASRVASGTDTQYF. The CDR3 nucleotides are TGTGCCAGCAGAGTTGCTAGCGGGACAGATACGCAGTATTTT.

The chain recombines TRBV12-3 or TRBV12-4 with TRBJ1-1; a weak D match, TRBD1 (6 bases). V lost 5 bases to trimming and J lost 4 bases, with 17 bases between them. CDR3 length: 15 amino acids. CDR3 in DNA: TGTGCCAGCAGTGTAAGCAGGGGCCTCGGCACTGAAGCTTTCTTT. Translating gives CASSVSRGLGTEAFF.

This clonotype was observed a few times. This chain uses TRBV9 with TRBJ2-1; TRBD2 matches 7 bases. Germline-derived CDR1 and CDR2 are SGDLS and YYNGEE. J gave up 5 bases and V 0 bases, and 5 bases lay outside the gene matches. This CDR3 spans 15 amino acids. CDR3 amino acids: CASSVAGSGHNEQFF. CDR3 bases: TGTGCCAGCAGCGTAGCGGGTAGCGGGCACAATGAGCAGTTCTTC.

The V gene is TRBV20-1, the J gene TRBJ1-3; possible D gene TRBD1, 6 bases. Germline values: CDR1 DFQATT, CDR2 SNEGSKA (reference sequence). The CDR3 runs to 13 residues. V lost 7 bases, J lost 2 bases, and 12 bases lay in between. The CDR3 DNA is TGCAGTGTCAAGGGGGGGCCTGGAAACACCATATATTTT. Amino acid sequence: CSVKGGPGNTIYF.

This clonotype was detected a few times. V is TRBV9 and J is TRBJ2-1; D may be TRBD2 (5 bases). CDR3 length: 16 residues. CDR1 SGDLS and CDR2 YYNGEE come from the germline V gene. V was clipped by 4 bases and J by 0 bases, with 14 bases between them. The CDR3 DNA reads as TGTGCCAGCAGCCCTAAATCGAGGGCCTCCTACAATGAGCAGTTCTTC. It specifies CASSPKSRASYNEQFF.

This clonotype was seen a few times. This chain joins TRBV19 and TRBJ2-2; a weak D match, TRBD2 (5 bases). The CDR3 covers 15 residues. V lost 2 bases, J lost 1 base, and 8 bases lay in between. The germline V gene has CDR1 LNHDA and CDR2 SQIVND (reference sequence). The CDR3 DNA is TGTGCCAGTAGTATATCACTAGGGAACACCGGGGAGCTGTTTTTT. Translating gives CASSISLGNTGELFF.

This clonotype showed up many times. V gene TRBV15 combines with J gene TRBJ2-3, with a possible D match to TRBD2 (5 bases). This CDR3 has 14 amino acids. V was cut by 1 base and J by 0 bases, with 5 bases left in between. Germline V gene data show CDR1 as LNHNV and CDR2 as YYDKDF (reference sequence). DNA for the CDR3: TGTGCCACCAGCAGAGGGACTAGCACAGATACGCAGTATTTT. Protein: CATSRGTSTDTQYF.

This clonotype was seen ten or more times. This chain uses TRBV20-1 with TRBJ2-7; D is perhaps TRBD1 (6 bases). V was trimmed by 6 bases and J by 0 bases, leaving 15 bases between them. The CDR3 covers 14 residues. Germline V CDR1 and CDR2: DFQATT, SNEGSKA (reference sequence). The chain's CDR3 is CSATTGKSSYEQYF. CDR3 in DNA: TGCAGTGCCACTACAGGGAAAAGCTCCTACGAGCAGTACTTC.

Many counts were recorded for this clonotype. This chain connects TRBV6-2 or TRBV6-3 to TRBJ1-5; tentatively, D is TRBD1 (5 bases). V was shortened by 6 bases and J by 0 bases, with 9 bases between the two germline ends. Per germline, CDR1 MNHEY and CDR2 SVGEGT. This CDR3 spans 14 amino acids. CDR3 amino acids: CASSGQSSNQPQHF. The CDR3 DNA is TGTGCCAGCAGCGGACAAAGTAGCAATCAGCCCCAGCATTTT.

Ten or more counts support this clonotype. CDR3: CASSLSERGSREQYF. As DNA, the CDR3 is TGTGCCAGCAGCTTGTCGGAGCGCGGGTCTCGTGAGCAGTACTTC. The chain couples TRBV11-1 to TRBJ2-7, with D perhaps TRBD2 (5 bases). V lost 3 bases, J lost 7 bases, and 19 bases lay in between. Germline-derived CDR1 and CDR2 are SGHAT and FQDESV (reference sequence). This CDR3 comprises 15 residues. Complete variable domain (other parts from reference TRBV11-1 and TRBJ2-7): EAEVAQSPRYKITEKSQAVAFWCDPISGHATLYWYRQILGQGPELLVQFQDESVVDDSQLPKDRFSAERLKGVDSTLKIQPAELGDSAMYLCASSLSERGSREQYFGPGTRLTVT.